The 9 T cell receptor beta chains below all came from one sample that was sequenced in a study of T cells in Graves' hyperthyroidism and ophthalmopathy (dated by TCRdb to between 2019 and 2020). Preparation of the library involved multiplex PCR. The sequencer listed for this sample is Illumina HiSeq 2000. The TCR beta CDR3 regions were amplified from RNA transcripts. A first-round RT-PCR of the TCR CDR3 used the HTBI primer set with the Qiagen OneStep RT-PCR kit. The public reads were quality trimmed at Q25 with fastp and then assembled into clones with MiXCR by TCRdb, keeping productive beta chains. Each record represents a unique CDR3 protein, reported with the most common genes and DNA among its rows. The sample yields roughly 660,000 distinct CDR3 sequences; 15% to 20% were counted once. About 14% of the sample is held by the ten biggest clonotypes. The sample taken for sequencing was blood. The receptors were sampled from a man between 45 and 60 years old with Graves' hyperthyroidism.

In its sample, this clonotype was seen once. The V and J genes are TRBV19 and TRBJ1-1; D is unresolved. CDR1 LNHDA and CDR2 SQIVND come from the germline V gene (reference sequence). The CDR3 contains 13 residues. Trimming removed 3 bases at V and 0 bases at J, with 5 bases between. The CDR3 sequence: CASSMLLNTEAFF. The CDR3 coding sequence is TGTGCCAGTAGTATGCTGTTGAACACTGAAGCTTTCTTT.

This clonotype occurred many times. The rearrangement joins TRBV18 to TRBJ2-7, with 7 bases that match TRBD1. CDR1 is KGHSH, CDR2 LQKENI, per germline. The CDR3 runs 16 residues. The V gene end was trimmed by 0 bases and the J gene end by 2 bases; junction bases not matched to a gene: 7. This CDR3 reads CASSPPSGQGAYEQYF. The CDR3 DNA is TGTGCCAGCTCACCACCTTCTGGCCAGGGGGCCTACGAGCAGTACTTC.

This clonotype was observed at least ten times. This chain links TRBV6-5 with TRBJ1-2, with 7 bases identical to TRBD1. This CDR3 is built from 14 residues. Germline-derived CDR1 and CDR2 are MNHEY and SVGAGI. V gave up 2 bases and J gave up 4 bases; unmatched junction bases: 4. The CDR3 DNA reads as TGTGCCAGCAGTTACCGACAGGGAAGCTATGGCTACACCTTC. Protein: CASSYRQGSYGYTF.

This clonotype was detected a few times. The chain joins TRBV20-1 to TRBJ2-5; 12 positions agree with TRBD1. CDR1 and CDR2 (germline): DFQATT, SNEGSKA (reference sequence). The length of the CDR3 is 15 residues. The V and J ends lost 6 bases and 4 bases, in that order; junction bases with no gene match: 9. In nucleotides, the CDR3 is TGCAGTGCACCTTCCGGGACAGGGGGCGGAGAGACCCAGTACTTC. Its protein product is CSAPSGTGGGETQYF.

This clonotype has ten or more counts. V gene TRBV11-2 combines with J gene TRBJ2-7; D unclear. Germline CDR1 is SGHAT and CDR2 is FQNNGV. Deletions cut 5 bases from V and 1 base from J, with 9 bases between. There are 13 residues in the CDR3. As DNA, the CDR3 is TGTGCCAGCAGCCCTACAGCATCCTACGAGCAGTACTTC. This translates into CASSPTASYEQYF.

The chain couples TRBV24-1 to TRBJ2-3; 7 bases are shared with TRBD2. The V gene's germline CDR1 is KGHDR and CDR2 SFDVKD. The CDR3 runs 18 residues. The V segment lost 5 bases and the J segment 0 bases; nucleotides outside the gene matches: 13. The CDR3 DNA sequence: TGTGCCACCAGTGGGGGGTCCGCTAGCGGTCCTAGCACAGATACGCAGTATTTT. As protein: CATSGGSASGPSTDTQYF.

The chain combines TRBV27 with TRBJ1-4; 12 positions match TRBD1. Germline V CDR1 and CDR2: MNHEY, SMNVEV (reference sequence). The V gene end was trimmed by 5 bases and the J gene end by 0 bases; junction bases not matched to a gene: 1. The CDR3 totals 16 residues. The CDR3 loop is CASSGTGGATNEKLFF. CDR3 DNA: TGTGCCAGCAGTGGGACAGGGGGCGCAACTAATGAAAAACTGTTTTTT.

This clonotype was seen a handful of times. Here the CDR3 reads CSADGLAENTGELFF. CDR3 sequence (DNA): TGCAGTGCTGATGGACTAGCGGAAAACACCGGGGAGCTGTTTTTT. V usage is TRBV20-1 and J usage is TRBJ2-2; 10 bases map to TRBD2. This CDR3 spans 15 amino acids. CDR1 and CDR2 (germline): DFQATT, SNEGSKA (reference sequence). V was pared by 5 bases and J by 2 bases, with 5 bases of the junction left unmatched.

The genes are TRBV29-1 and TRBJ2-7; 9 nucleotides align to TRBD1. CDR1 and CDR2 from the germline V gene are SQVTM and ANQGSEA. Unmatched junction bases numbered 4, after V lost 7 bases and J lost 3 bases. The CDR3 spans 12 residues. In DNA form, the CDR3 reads TGCAGCGCCCGGACAGGGGTCTACGAGCAGTACTTC. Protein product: CSARTGVYEQYF.